The 31 T cell receptor beta chains presented below share a single source sample, sequenced in a study of OX40 agonist ivuxolimab in advanced cancers. This table comes from immunoSEQ multiplex PCR, and its TCRdb copy is limited to in-frame clones, with some not included. The table lists 65,000 to 80,000 clones, about 89% of them singletons. The sample was CD4+ or CD8+ T cells sorted from blood, taken in a trial of the OX40 agonist ivuxolimab. The receptors shown here come from an adult with an advanced solid tumor such as melanoma, head and neck, liver or kidney cancer.

This chain connects TRBV2 to TRBJ1-5, with 7 bases identical to TRBD1. With 4 bases clipped from V and 3 bases from J, the junction kept 6 bases outside the gene matches. CDR3 length: 15 residues. CDR1 and CDR2 from the germline V gene are SNHLY and FYNNEI. CDR3 in amino acids: CASSVQGGFNQPQHF. The CDR3 DNA follows: TGTGCCAGCAGTGTCCAGGGGGGTTTCAATCAGCCCCAGCATTTT.

The sample holds a few counts of this clone. The chain links TRBV19 to TRBJ2-2; no clear D gene. The V and J ends lost 9 bases and 2 bases respectively, with 7 bases between them. CDR1 and CDR2 from the germline V gene are LNHDA and SQIVND (reference sequence). This CDR3 has 12 amino acids. The CDR3 DNA reads TGTGCCAGCAACCATAACACCGGGGAGCTGTTTTTT. Protein sequence: CASNHNTGELFF.

This chain links TRBV29-1 with TRBJ2-2; D may match TRBD1 or TRBD2 (5 bases each). V was shortened by 5 bases and J by 3 bases, with 13 bases between the two germline ends. Per germline, CDR1 SQVTM and CDR2 ANQGSEA. The CDR3 is 14 amino acids. The CDR3 loop reads CSVTGTSDTGELFF. The DNA of the CDR3 is TGCAGCGTTACTGGGACCTCGGACACCGGGGAGCTGTTTTTT.

The genes are TRBV28 and TRBJ2-2; 9 nucleotides line up with TRBD2. Germline assignment: CDR1 MDHEN and CDR2 SYDVKM. The CDR3 is 16 residues long. V lost 1 base and J lost 4; bases outside the gene matches: 4. CDR3 region: CASSLYVAGATGELFF. DNA of the CDR3: TGTGCCAGCAGTTTATATGTAGCGGGGGCCACCGGGGAGCTGTTTTTT. The entire variable domain, with the rest obtained from reference TRBV28 and TRBJ2-2, is as follows: DVKVTQSSRYLVKRTGEKVFLECVQDMDHENMFWYRQDPGLGLRLIYFSYDVKMKEKGDIPEGYSVSREKKERFSLILESASTNQTSMYLCASSLYVAGATGELFFGEGSRLTVL.

V usage is TRBV7-9 and J usage is TRBJ2-1; D is ambiguous. The V gene's germline CDR1 is SEHNR and CDR2 FQNEAQ (reference sequence). Trimming cost V 3 bases and J 0 bases, with 6 bases left between them. The CDR3 sequence is 14 residues long. The CDR3 region is CASSLGISYNEQFF. CDR3 DNA sequence: TGTGCCAGCAGCTTGGGGATCTCCTACAATGAGCAGTTCTTC.

This rearrangement joins TRBV6-5 to TRBJ2-7, with D unclear. Germline CDR1 MNHEY, CDR2 SVGAGI. The CDR3 has 13 amino acids. V was pared by 6 bases and J by 6 bases, with 15 bases between. Here the CDR3 DNA reads TGTGCCAGCAGCCTAGTTAGCTCAGGCGAGCAGTACTTC. This translates into CASSLVSSGEQYF.

V is TRBV14 and J is TRBJ2-1, with D perhaps given as TRBD1 or TRBD2 (5 bases each). CDR1 and CDR2 from the germline V gene are SGHDN and FVKESK. The CDR3 covers 14 residues. Trimming removed 4 bases at V and 8 bases at J, with 15 bases between. CDR3 protein: CASSPMTRGDEQFF. As DNA, the CDR3 is TGTGCCAGCAGCCCAATGACGAGGGGAGATGAGCAGTTCTTC.

The chain combines TRBV6-5 with TRBJ1-2; TRBD1 might be the D (6 bases). From germline, CDR1 is MNHEY and CDR2 SVGAGI. V lost 8 bases and J lost 4, with 20 bases in between. The CDR3 has 15 residues. The CDR3 spells CASSQPGGASYGYTF. CDR3 coding DNA: TGTGCCAGCTCCCAACCGGGGGGCGCATCCTATGGCTACACCTTC.

The V gene is TRBV20-1, the J gene TRBJ2-3; D ambiguous. The CDR3 consists of 11 residues. The germline V gene has CDR1 DFQATT and CDR2 SNEGSKA (reference sequence). V lost 8 bases and J lost 3, with 9 bases in between. The DNA of the CDR3 is TGCAGTTTCTACGATACAGATACGCAGTATTTT. Protein: CSFYDTDTQYF.

This chain's CDR3 is CASSLESGTSTDTQYF. The CDR3 nucleotides read TGTGCCAGCAGCCTAGAGTCTGGCACGAGCACAGATACGCAGTATTTT. The chain is built from TRBV21-1 and TRBJ2-3; TRBD2, the table's D call, lacks a check against the DNA. TRBV21-1 corresponds to a pseudogene. The CDR3 consists of 16 residues.

The J gene is TRBJ2-1, the V gene TRBV2; 10 positions match TRBD2. Trimming removed 8 bases from V and 0 bases from J; junction bases left unmatched: 16. Per germline, CDR1 SNHLY and CDR2 FYNNEI. The CDR3 sequence is 19 residues long. CDR3 sequence reads: CASSERASGSIGSYNEQFF. CDR3 in DNA: TGTGCCAGCTCCGAAAGGGCTAGCGGGAGCATAGGCTCCTACAATGAGCAGTTCTTC.

The chain couples TRBV4-1 to TRBJ1-1, with 7 nucleotides matching TRBD1. Germline trimming cut 3 bases from V and 1 base from J; bases unmatched to any gene: 8. The germline V gene encodes CDR1 MGHRA and CDR2 YSYEKL. The CDR3 runs to 16 residues. The CDR3 sequence: CASSQPRTGRNTEAFF. The CDR3 nucleotides read TGCGCCAGCAGCCAGCCGAGGACAGGAAGGAACACTGAAGCTTTCTTT.

The chain combines TRBV19 with TRBJ1-2; 9 bases agree with TRBD1. CDR3 length: 16 amino acids. Per the germline V gene, CDR1 is LNHDA and CDR2 is SQIVND (reference sequence). Unmatched junction bases numbered 7, after V lost 3 bases and J lost 2 bases. CDR3 DNA sequence: TGTGCCAGTAGTATGGCCTCCACAGGGGGCAACTATGGCTACACCTTC. Protein: CASSMASTGGNYGYTF.

V and J are TRBV5-5 and TRBJ2-7; D is perhaps TRBD1 (5 bases). V lost 0 bases to trimming and J lost 3 bases, with 10 bases between them. Germline lookup yields CDR1 SGHKS and CDR2 YYEKEE (reference sequence). The CDR3 is made up of 14 amino acids. The CDR3 loop is CASSLGQQIYEQYF. The CDR3 region has the DNA TGTGCCAGCAGCTTGGGACAGCAGATCTACGAGCAGTACTTC.

This clone occurred once. The rearrangement links TRBV7-2 to TRBJ2-3; D unresolved. Between the trimmed V and J ends, which lost 5 bases and 5 bases, there was a span of 8 bases. The CDR3 length is 12 residues. Germline V CDR1 and CDR2: SGHTA, FQGNSA. The CDR3 loop reads CASSQKIDTQYF. CDR3 coding DNA: TGTGCCAGCAGCCAAAAGATAGATACGCAGTATTTT.

The J gene is TRBJ1-1, the V gene TRBV5-4; the D is unclear. Germline V gene lookup returns CDR1 SGHNT and CDR2 YYREEE (reference sequence). The CDR3 is 13 amino acids. V gave up 4 bases and J gave up 4 bases, with 11 bases separating them. The CDR3 nucleotides are TGTGCCAGCAGCGGCACCCTTGGCACTGAAGCTTTCTTT. It codes for CASSGTLGTEAFF. Full variable domain (missing parts from reference TRBV5-4 and TRBJ1-1): ETGVTQSPTHLIKTRGQQVTLRCSSQSGHNTVSWYQQALGQGPQFIFQYYREEENGRGNFPPRFSGLQFPNYSSELNVNALELDDSALYLCASSGTLGTEAFFGQGTRLTVV.

In the case of this clone: At one end the junction does not follow the germline gene, possibly because of a read error. This chain joins TRBV29-1 and TRBJ2-7, with TRBD2 matching 11 bases. The length of the CDR3 is 14 residues. The V gene's germline CDR1 is SQVTM and CDR2 ANQGSEA. CDR3 in DNA: TGCAGCGTCGAAGGACTAGCGGGTTCTGACGAGCAGTACTTC. Protein sequence: CSVEGLAGSDEQYF.

This chain joins TRBV28 and TRBJ1-2, with D hard to call. The V gene lost 6 bases and the J gene lost 3 bases, with 14 bases spanning the gap. Germline lookup yields CDR1 MDHEN and CDR2 SYDVKM. This CDR3 is built from 14 residues. CDR3 sequence: CASRPPGGDYGYTF. CDR3 in DNA: TGTGCCAGCAGGCCCCCAGGAGGCGACTATGGCTACACCTTC.

The sample holds one count of this clone. The rearrangement uses TRBV5-1 and TRBJ2-1; D possibly corresponds to TRBD1 (6 bases). V was trimmed by 4 bases and J by 4 bases, leaving 9 bases between them. This CDR3 has 13 residues. Germline-derived CDR1 and CDR2 are SGHRS and YFSETQ. CDR3: CASSQGGYNEQFF. DNA of the CDR3: TGCGCCAGCAGCCAAGGGGGTTACAATGAGCAGTTCTTC.

CDR3 nucleotides: TGTGCCAGCAGTGAATTAAATAGCGGGATCACCGGGGAGCTGTTTTTT. Its protein is CASSELNSGITGELFF. V and J are TRBV25-1 and TRBJ2-2; 8 bases map to TRBD2. Germline V gives CDR1 MGHDK, CDR2 SYGVNS. Trimming removed 1 base from V and 4 bases from J; junction bases left unmatched: 5. The CDR3 totals 16 residues.

The chain couples TRBV30 to TRBJ1-2; maybe TRBD1 (5 bases). The CDR3 is 14 amino acids. Trimming left V 3 bases short and J 4 bases short, with 15 bases between. The germline V gene encodes CDR1 GTSNPN and CDR2 SVGIG (reference sequence). CDR3 region: CAWRGESILYGYTF. The CDR3 DNA reads TGTGCCTGGAGGGGGGAATCCATACTCTATGGCTACACCTTC.

The rearrangement joins TRBV18 to TRBJ2-1, with TRBD2 identical over 7 bases. This CDR3 spans 16 amino acids. From germline, CDR1 is KGHSH and CDR2 LQKENI. V gave up 3 bases and J gave up 1 base; unmatched junction bases: 6. CDR3 amino acids: CASSPPNGRSYNEQFF. CDR3 sequence (DNA): TGTGCCAGCTCACCCCCTAACGGGAGGTCCTACAATGAGCAGTTCTTC.

The V call is TRBV6-4, the J call TRBJ1-1; a weak D match, TRBD1 (5 bases). CDR1 is MRHNA and CDR2 is SNTAGT in the germline V gene. Between the trimmed V and J ends, which lost 6 bases and 1 base, there was a span of 9 bases. There are 13 residues in the CDR3. CDR3 protein: CASRLTENTEAFF. DNA for the CDR3: TGTGCCAGCAGATTGACAGAGAACACTGAAGCTTTCTTT.

V gene TRBV4-1 combines with J gene TRBJ1-5; D is unclear. With 0 bases removed from V and 0 bases from J, the gap between germline ends came to 6 bases. CDR1 is MGHRA and CDR2 is YSYEKL in the germline V gene. CDR3 length: 15 residues. The CDR3 sequence: CASSQDEGSNQPQHF. The DNA of the CDR3 is TGCGCCAGCAGCCAAGATGAGGGTAGCAATCAGCCCCAGCATTTT.

V and J are TRBV6-6 and TRBJ2-2, with D possibly being TRBD2 (6 bases). V shed 7 bases and J shed 0 bases, with 9 bases lying between them. This CDR3 has 14 residues. The germline V gene encodes CDR1 MNHNY and CDR2 SVGAGI (reference sequence). Here the CDR3 reads CASKGLTNTGELFF. CDR3 nucleotide sequence: TGTGCCAGCAAGGGACTTACGAACACCGGGGAGCTGTTTTTT.

The V gene is TRBV6-5, the J gene TRBJ1-4; D remains unclear. Deletions cut 4 bases from V and 0 bases from J, with 6 bases between. The CDR3 covers 14 residues. Germline assignment: CDR1 MNHEY and CDR2 SVGAGI. This chain's CDR3 is CASSFTATNEKLFF. In DNA form, the CDR3 reads TGTGCCAGCAGTTTCACGGCAACTAATGAAAAACTGTTTTTT.

The V call is TRBV6-6, the J call TRBJ2-3; 8 positions agree with TRBD2. The germline V gene encodes CDR1 MNHNY and CDR2 SVGAGI (reference sequence). CDR3 length: 16 amino acids. V was pared by 0 bases and J by 4 bases, with 6 bases of the junction left unmatched. The CDR3 reads CASSYSSGIAPDTQYF. DNA for the CDR3: TGTGCCAGCAGTTACTCTAGCGGGATAGCTCCAGATACGCAGTATTTT.

This chain uses TRBV5-4 with TRBJ2-1; TRBD2 agrees at 15 bases. The length of the CDR3 is 17 residues. The junction had 7 bases not matched to a gene; V was cut back by 0 bases and J by 9 bases. The germline V gene encodes CDR1 SGHNT and CDR2 YYREEE (reference sequence). The CDR3, as DNA: TGTGCCAGCAGCTTGGCCAGGACTAGCGGGAGGGCCGGTGAGCAGTTCTTC. Its protein product is CASSLARTSGRAGEQFF.

The CDR3 protein is CASSWSRKTEAFF. Here the CDR3 DNA reads TGTGCCAGCAGCTGGAGTAGGAAGACTGAAGCTTTCTTT. The chain joins TRBV5-6 to TRBJ1-1; D is unclear. CDR3 length: 13 amino acids. The germline V gene has CDR1 SGHDT and CDR2 YYEEEE. V lost 3 bases and J lost 5, with 11 bases in between.

The CDR3 region is CASSYTGSYGYTF. CDR3 coding DNA: TGTGCCAGCAGTTATACAGGTTCCTATGGCTACACCTTC. V gene TRBV6-5 combines with J gene TRBJ1-2; D is perhaps TRBD1 (5 bases). From germline, CDR1 is MNHEY and CDR2 SVGAGI. This CDR3 contains 13 residues. Trimming stripped 3 bases from V and 4 bases from J, with 9 bases between.

The chain has TRBV6-1 and TRBJ1-2; D possibly corresponds to TRBD1 (5 bases). The germline V and J ends were trimmed by 7 bases and 2 bases, with 11 bases remaining between them. Germline CDR1 and CDR2: MNHNS and SASEGT. CDR3 length equals 13 residues. The CDR3 bases are TGTGCCAGCACCGTACAGGAGAACTATGGCTACACCTTC. Translating gives CASTVQENYGYTF.